A selection of T cell receptor beta chains follows, all from one sample in a study of T cells after yellow fever vaccination. One entry per CDR3 protein results from TCRdb running MiXCR on the 5' RACE reads. Altogether nearly 550,000 distinct CDR3 sequences are present, under 25% being singletons, with the ten largest covering approximately 14%. The material was PBMCs, obtained 15 days after the yellow fever booster vaccination. These receptors were obtained from a man aged 25-45 years who received the YFV17D yellow fever vaccine. Both conserved end residues are part of each CDR3. D genes are given only for firm matches. Clone size is stated in some rows and not others, as once, few, many or a class when expanded.

J gene,V gene,D gene,clone size,CDR3 protein,CDR3 DNA
TRBJ2-2,TRBV5-1,-,few,CASTLAVITGELFF,TGCGCCAGCACCTTAGCGGTTATCACCGGGGAGCTGTTTTTT
TRBJ1-2,TRBV15,-,-,CATSAILTGYYGYTF,TGTGCCACCAGCGCTATCCTAACAGGCTACTATGGCTACACCTTC
TRBJ2-1,TRBV20-1,-,-,CSARRNEQFF,TGCAGTGCTAGACGGAATGAGCAGTTCTTC
TRBJ2-3,TRBV28,-,-,CASRGQAGGTDTQYF,TGTGCCAGCAGGGGACAGGCGGGAGGTACAGATACGCAGTATTTT
TRBJ2-7,TRBV7-2,TRBD1,-,CASSLVGQGAIEQYF,TGTGCCAGCAGCTTAGTGGGACAGGGGGCTATCGAGCAGTACTTC
TRBJ1-4,TRBV20-1,TRBD1,few,CSARGQGGEKLFF,TGCAGTGCTAGAGGACAGGGAGGTGAAAAACTGTTTTTT
TRBJ1-2,TRBV6-6,-,-,CASSAGGTDTF,TGTGCCAGCAGCGCCGGGGGTACGGACACCTTC
TRBJ2-5,TRBV6-5,-,few,CASSYSLRGKETQYF,TGTGCCAGCAGTTACTCCCTGAGGGGGAAGGAGACCCAGTACTTC
TRBJ2-1,TRBV9,TRBD2,-,CASSGILREGPNEQFF,TGTGCCAGCAGCGGAATCTTACGGGAGGGCCCGAATGAGCAGTTCTTC
TRBJ2-1,TRBV7-7,-,few,CASSLLAGSSNEQFF,TGTGCCAGCAGCCTCCTAGCCGGGAGCAGTAATGAGCAGTTCTTC
TRBJ2-7,TRBV6-5,TRBD2,few,CASSYSPSGSYEQYF,TGTGCCAGCAGTTACTCTCCTAGCGGGAGTTACGAGCAGTACTTC
TRBJ1-5,TRBV20-1,TRBD1,-,CSARPPDRATINQPQHF,TGCAGTGCCCGACCCCCGGACAGGGCGACCATTAATCAGCCCCAGCATTTT
TRBJ2-7,TRBV7-2,-,many,CASSPQWVGNGPYEQYF,TGTGCCAGCAGCCCCCAGTGGGTGGGCAATGGGCCCTACGAGCAGTACTTC
TRBJ2-1,TRBV4-2,-,-,CASSQEDSTYSYNEQFF,TGTGCCAGCAGCCAAGAAGATAGCACCTACTCCTACAATGAGCAGTTCTTC
TRBJ1-2,TRBV4-2,-,few,CASSQEYRVESYGYTF,TGTGCCAGCAGCCAAGAATACAGGGTAGAATCCTATGGCTACACCTTC
TRBJ1-1,TRBV5-6,-,-,CASSTRGVTEAFF,TGTGCCAGCAGCACGAGAGGGGTCACTGAAGCTTTCTTT
TRBJ2-7,TRBV18,TRBD1,few,CASSLLGTEGNEQYF,TGTGCCAGCTCTCTACTCGGGACAGAAGGTAACGAGCAGTACTTC
TRBJ2-3,TRBV5-1,TRBD1,-,CASSSWYPGQGADTQYF,TGCGCCAGCAGCTCCTGGTATCCGGGACAGGGTGCAGATACGCAGTATTTT
TRBJ2-1,TRBV9,TRBD2,many,CASSVAGTSSYNEQFF,TGTGCCAGCAGCGTAGCTGGGACTAGCTCCTACAATGAGCAGTTCTTC
TRBJ2-7,TRBV5-1,-,few,CASSLEQGSHEQYF,TGCGCCAGCAGCTTGGAACAGGGCTCCCACGAGCAGTACTTC
TRBJ2-2,TRBV10-3,TRBD1,-,CAISGTGSHTGELFF,TGTGCCATCAGTGGGACAGGGTCCCACACCGGGGAGCTGTTTTTT
TRBJ2-2,TRBV5-5,-,-,CASSARSGTTTGELFF,TGTGCCAGCAGCGCACGATCCGGGACAACCACCGGGGAGCTGTTTTTT
TRBJ2-2,TRBV23-1,-,few,CASSQWRAGRNTGELFF,TGCGCCAGCAGTCAATGGCGGGCAGGGCGGAACACCGGGGAGCTGTTTTTT
TRBJ2-6,TRBV29-1,-,few,CSVSHLGANVLTF,TGCAGCGTTTCCCACTTAGGGGCCAACGTCCTGACTTTC
TRBJ2-5,TRBV27,TRBD1,-,CASGRDRGGGTQYF,TGTGCCAGCGGCCGGGACAGAGGGGGCGGGACCCAGTACTTC
TRBJ2-7,TRBV20-1,TRBD2,-,CSAPRLAGAYEQYF,TGCAGTGCTCCTCGACTAGCGGGAGCCTACGAGCAGTACTTC
TRBJ2-2,TRBV7-2,-,few,CASSLVQPTGELFF,TGTGCCAGCAGCTTAGTACAGCCCACCGGGGAGCTGTTTTTT